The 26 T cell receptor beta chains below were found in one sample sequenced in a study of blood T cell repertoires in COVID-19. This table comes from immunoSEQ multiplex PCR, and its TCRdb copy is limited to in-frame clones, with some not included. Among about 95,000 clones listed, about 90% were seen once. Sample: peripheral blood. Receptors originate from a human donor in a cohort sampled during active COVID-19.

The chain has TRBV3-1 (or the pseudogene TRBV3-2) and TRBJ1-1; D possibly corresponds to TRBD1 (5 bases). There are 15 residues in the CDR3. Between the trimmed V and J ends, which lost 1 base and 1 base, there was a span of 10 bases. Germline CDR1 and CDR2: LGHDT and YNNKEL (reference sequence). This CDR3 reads CASSQGGGRNTEAFF. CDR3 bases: TGTGCCAGCAGCCAAGGGGGGGGACGGAACACTGAAGCTTTCTTT.

In DNA form, the CDR3 reads TGTGCCAGCAGCACTGACAGGGGCAGGAAAGCTTTCTTT. It specifies CASSTDRGRKAFF. The genes are TRBV5-6 and TRBJ1-1; TRBD1 matches 8 bases. The CDR3 loop spans 13 amino acids. Per germline, CDR1 SGHDT and CDR2 YYEEEE. The V gene end was trimmed by 4 bases and the J gene end by 9 bases; junction bases not matched to a gene: 8.

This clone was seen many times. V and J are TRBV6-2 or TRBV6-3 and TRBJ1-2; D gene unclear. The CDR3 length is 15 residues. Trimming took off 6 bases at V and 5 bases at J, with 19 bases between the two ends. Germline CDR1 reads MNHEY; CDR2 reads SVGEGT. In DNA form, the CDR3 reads TGTGCCAGCAGCCTAGGCCCGCAGTTGCGGTATGGCTACACCTTC. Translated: CASSLGPQLRYGYTF.

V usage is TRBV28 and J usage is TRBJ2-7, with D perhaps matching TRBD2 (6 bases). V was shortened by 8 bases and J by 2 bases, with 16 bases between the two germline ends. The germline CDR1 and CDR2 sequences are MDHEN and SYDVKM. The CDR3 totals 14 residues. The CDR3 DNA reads TGTGCCAGCTACGAGGCGGGATCAACCTACGAGCAGTACTTC. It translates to CASYEAGSTYEQYF.

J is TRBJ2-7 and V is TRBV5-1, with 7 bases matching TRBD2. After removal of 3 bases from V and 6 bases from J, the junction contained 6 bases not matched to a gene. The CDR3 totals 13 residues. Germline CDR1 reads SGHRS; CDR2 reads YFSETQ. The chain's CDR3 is CASSWEGSGEQYF. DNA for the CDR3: TGCGCCAGCAGCTGGGAGGGAAGCGGCGAGCAGTACTTC.

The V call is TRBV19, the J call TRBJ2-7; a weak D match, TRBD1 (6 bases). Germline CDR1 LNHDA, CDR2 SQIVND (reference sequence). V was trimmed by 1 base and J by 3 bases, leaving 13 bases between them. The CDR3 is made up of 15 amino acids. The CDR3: CASSIGGQRGYEQYF. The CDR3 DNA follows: TGTGCCAGTAGTATAGGAGGACAGCGAGGCTACGAGCAGTACTTC.

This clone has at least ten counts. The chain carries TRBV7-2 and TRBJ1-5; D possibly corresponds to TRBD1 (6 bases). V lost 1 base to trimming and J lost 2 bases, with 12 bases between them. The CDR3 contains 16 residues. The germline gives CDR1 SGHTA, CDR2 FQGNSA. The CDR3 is CASSLGDNVGNQPQHF. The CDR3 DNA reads TGTGCCAGCAGCTTAGGGGACAATGTGGGCAATCAGCCCCAGCATTTT.

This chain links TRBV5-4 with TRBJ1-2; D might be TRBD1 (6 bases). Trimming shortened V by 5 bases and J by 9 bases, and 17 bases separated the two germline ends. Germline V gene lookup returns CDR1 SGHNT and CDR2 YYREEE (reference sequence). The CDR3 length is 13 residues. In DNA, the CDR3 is TGTGCCAGCAGTAGTGGACAGTCTCGACGCTACACCTTC. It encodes CASSSGQSRRYTF.

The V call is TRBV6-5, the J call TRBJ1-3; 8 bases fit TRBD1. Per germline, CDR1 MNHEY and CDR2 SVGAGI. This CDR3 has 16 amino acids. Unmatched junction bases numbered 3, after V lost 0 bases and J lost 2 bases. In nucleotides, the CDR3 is TGTGCCAGCAGTTACTCGAGCAGGGGGCCTGGAAACACCATATATTTT. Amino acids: CASSYSSRGPGNTIYF.

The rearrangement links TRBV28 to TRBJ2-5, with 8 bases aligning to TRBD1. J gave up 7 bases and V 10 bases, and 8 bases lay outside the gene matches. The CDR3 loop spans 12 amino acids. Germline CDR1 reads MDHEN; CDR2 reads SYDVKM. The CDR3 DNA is TGTGCCACCAATCAGGGGGCAGGGACCCAGTACTTC. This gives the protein CATNQGAGTQYF.

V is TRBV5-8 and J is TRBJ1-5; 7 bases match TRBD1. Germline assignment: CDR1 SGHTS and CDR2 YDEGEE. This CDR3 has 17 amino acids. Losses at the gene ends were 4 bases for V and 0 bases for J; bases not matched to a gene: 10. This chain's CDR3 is CASSTGQVGFSNQPQHF. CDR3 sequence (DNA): TGTGCCAGCAGCACCGGACAGGTCGGTTTTAGCAATCAGCCCCAGCATTTT.

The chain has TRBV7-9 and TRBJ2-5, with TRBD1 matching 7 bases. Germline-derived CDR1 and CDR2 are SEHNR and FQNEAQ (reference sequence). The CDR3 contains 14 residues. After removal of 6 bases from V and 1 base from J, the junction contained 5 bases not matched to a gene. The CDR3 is CASSQTGPQETQYF. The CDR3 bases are TGTGCCAGCAGTCAGACAGGGCCCCAAGAGACCCAGTACTTC.

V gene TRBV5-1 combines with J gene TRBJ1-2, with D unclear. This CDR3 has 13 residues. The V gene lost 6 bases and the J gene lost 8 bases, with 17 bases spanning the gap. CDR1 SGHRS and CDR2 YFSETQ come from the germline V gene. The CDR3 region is CASMGEYATGYTF. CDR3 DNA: TGCGCCAGCATGGGAGAATACGCTACCGGCTACACCTTC.

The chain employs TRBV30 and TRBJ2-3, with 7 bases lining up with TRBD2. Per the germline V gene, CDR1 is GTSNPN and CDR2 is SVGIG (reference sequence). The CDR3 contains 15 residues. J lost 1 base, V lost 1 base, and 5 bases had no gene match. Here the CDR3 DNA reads TGTGCCTGGAGTGGACTAGCTTTAGGCACAGATACGCAGTATTTT. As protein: CAWSGLALGTDTQYF.

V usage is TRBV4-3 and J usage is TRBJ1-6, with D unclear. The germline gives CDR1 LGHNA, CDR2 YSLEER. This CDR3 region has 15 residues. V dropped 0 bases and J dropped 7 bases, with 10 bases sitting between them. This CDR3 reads CASSQDGAFNSPLHF. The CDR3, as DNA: TGCGCCAGCAGCCAAGATGGAGCTTTCAATTCACCCCTCCACTTT.

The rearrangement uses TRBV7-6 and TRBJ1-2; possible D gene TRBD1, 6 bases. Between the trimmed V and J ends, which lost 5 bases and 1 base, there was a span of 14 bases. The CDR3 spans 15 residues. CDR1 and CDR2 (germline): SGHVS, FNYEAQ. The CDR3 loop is CASSPGPGHNYGYTF. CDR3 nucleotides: TGTGCCAGCAGCCCGGGGCCGGGACATAACTATGGCTACACCTTC.

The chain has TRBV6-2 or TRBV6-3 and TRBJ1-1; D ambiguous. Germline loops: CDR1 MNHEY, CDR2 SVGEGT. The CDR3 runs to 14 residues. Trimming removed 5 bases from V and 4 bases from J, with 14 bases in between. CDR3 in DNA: TGTGCCAGCAGTGCCGACTTGGAGGGCACTGAAGCTTTCTTT. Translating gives CASSADLEGTEAFF.

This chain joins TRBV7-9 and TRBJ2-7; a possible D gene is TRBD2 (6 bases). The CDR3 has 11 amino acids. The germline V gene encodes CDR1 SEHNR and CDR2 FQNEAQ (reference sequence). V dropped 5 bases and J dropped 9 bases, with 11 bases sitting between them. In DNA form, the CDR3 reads TGTGCCAGCAGCATCGCCGGGGGGCAGTACTTC. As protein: CASSIAGGQYF. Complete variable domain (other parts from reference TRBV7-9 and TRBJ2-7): DTGVSQNPRHKITKRGQNVTFRCDPISEHNRLYWYRQTLGQGPEFLTYFQNEAQLEKSRLLSDRFSAERPKGSFSTLEIQRTEQGDSAMYLCASSIAGGQYFGPGTRLTVT.

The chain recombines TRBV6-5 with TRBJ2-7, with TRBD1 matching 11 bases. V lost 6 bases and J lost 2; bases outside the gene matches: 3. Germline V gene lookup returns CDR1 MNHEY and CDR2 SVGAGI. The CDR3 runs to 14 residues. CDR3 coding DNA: TGTGCCAGCAGGATGGGACAGGGGGCCTACGAGCAGTACTTC. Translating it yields CASRMGQGAYEQYF.

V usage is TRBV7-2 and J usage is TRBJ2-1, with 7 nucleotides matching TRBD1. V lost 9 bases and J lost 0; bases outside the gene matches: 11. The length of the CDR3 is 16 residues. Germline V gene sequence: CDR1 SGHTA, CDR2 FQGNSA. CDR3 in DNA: TGTGCCAGTCGGAAGGGACAGCGAAGCTCCTACAATGAGCAGTTCTTC. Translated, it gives CASRKGQRSSYNEQFF.

In DNA form, the CDR3 reads TGTGCCTGGACCCCCGAAACAACCGGGGAGCTGTTTTTT. Translating gives CAWTPETTGELFF. This chain connects TRBV30 to TRBJ2-2, with D unclear. This CDR3 region has 13 residues. The germline V gene has CDR1 GTSNPN and CDR2 SVGIG (reference sequence). Between the trimmed V and J ends, which lost 4 bases and 5 bases, there was a span of 11 bases.

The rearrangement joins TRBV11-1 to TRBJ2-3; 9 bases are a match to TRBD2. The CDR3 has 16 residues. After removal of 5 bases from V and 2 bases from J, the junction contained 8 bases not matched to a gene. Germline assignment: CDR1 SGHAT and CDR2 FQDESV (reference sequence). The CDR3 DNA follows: TGTGCCAGCAGCGGAACTAGCGGGCAGACCACAGATACGCAGTATTTT. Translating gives CASSGTSGQTTDTQYF.

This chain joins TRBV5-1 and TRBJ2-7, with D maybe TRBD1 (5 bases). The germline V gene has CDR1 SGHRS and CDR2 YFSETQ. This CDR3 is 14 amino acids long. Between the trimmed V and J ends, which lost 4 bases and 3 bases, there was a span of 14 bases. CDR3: CASSPQGPGYEQYF. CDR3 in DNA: TGCGCCAGCAGCCCGCAGGGTCCGGGCTACGAGCAGTACTTC.

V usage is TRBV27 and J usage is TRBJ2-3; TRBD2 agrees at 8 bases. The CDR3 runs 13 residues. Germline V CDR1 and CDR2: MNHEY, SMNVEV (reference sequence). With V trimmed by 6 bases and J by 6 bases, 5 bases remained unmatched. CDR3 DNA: TGTGCCAGCAGCCCGGGGGGGCCGGATACGCAGTATTTT. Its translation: CASSPGGPDTQYF.

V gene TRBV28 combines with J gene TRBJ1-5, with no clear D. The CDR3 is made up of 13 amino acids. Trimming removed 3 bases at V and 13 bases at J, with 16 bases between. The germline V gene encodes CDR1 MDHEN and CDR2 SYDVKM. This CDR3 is CASSFIGFPFQHF. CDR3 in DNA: TGTGCCAGCAGTTTTATCGGGTTCCCTTTTCAGCATTTT.

Here the CDR3 DNA reads TGCGCCAGCAGCTTGGCCAGGGGGTCCTATAATTCACCCCTCCACTTT. It yields the protein CASSLARGSYNSPLHF. The J gene is TRBJ1-6, the V gene TRBV5-1, with 7 positions matching TRBD1. The length of the CDR3 is 16 residues. Germline CDR1 is SGHRS and CDR2 is YFSETQ. The V gene end was trimmed by 0 bases and the J gene end by 1 base; junction bases not matched to a gene: 1.